This T cell receptor (beta chain) was recovered during a study of radiation and T cells in renal cell carcinoma. Study-level background: Nephrectomy followed 15 Gy stereotactic body radiation by 4 weeks.

Remarks on this clone: Its antigen is not known.

Method: immunoSEQ multiplex PCR; TCRdb's copy keeps in-frame clones and lacks some. The top ten clones hold almost 6% of a sample with around 130,000 clones, more than 75% of them seen once. Study-level findings and limits: From baseline, blood top tumor clonotypes peaked at 2 weeks post-radiation.

Sample time point: blood 2 weeks post-SBRT. Treatment defined: 15 Gy SBRT to primary tumor, nephrectomy 4 weeks later. Blood was sampled at baseline, 2 weeks and 4 weeks after SBRT. This receptor was taken from a woman aged 70-85 years with renal cell carcinoma. The material was blood, obtained from a patient whose treatment included radiotherapy and nephrectomy.

In DNA, the CDR3 is TGTGCCAGCAGCTTAGAATTCGGCCCCAACAATGAGCAGTTCTTC. Protein sequence: CASSLEFGPNNEQFF. The chain combines TRBV7-2 with TRBJ2-1; D uncertain. V was clipped by 1 base and J by 5 bases, with 12 bases between them. Germline CDR1 reads SGHTA; CDR2 reads FQGNSA. The CDR3 spans 15 residues.